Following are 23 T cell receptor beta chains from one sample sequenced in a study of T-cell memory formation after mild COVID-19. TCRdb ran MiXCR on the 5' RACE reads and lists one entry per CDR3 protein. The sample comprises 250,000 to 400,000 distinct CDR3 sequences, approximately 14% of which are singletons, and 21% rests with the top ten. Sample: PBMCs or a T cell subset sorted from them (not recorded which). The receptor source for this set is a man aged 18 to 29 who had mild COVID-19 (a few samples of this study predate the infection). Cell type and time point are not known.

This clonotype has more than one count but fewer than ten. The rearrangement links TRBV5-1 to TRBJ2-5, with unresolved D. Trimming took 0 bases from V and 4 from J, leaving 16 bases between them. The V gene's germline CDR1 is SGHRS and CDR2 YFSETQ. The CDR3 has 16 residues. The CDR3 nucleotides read TGCGCCAGCAGCTTGGGGTCCCCAGGCGCAAGAGAGACCCAGTACTTC. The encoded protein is CASSLGSPGARETQYF. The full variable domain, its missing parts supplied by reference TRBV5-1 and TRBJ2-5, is KAGVTQTPRYLIKTRGQQVTLSCSPISGHRSVSWYQQTPGQGLQFLFEYFSETQRNKGNFPGRFSGRQFSNSRSEMNVSTLELGDSALYLCASSLGSPGARETQYFGPGTRLLVL.

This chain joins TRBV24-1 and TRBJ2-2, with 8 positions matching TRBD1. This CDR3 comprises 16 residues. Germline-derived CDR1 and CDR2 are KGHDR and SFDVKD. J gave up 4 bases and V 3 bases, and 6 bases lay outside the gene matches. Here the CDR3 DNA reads TGTGCCACCAGTGATCCACAGGGGGTTATCACCGGGGAGCTGTTTTTT. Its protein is CATSDPQGVITGELFF.

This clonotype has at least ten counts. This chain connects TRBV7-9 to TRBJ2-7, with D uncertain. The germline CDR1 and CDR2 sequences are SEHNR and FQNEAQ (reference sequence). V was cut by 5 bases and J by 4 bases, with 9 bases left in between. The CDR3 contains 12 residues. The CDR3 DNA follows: TGTGCCAGCAGCCCCACGGGTTACGAGCAGTACGTC. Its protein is CASSPTGYEQYV.

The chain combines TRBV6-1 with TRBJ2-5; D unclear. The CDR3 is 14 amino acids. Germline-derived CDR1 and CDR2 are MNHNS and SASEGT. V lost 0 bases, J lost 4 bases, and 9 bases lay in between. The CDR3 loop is CASSEAPAVETQYF. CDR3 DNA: TGTGCCAGCAGTGAAGCGCCTGCAGTAGAGACCCAGTACTTC.

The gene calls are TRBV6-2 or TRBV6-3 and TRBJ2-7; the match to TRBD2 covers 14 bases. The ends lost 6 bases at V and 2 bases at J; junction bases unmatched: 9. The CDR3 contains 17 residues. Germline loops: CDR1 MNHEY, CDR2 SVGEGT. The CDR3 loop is CASSRTSGGPQTYEQYF. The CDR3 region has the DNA TGTGCCAGCAGCAGGACTAGCGGGGGGCCTCAGACCTACGAGCAGTACTTC.

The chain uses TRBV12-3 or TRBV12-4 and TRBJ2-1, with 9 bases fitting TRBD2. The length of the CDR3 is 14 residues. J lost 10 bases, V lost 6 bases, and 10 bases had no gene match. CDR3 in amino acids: CASSSGLAEGEQFF. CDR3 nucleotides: TGTGCCAGCAGCTCGGGACTAGCTGAAGGGGAGCAGTTCTTC.

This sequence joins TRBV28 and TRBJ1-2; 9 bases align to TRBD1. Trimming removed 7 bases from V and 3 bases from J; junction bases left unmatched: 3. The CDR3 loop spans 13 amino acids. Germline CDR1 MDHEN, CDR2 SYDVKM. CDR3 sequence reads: CASIHRGHYGYTF. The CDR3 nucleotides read TGTGCCAGCATTCACAGGGGGCACTATGGCTACACCTTC.

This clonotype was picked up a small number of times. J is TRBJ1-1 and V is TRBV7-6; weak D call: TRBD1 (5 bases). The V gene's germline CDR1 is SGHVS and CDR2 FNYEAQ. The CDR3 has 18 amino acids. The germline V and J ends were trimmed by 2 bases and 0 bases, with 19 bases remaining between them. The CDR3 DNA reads TGTGCCAGCAGCTTAATCGGGGGTGGGGGTTCGGTGAACACTGAAGCTTTCTTT. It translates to CASSLIGGGGSVNTEAFF.

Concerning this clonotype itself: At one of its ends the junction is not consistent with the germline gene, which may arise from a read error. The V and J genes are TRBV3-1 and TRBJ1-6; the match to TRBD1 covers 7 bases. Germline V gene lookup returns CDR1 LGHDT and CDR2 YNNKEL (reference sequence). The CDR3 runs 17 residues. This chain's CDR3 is CASTQSVLQGRNSPLHF. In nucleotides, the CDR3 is TGTGCCAGCACCCAATCGGTATTACAGGGGCGTAATTCACCCCTCCACTTT.

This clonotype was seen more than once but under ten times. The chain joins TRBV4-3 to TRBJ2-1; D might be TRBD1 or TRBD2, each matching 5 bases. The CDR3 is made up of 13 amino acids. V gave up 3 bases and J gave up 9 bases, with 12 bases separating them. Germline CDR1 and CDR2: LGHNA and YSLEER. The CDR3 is CASSHYEGREQFF. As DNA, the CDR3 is TGCGCCAGCAGCCACTACGAGGGGCGTGAGCAGTTCTTC.

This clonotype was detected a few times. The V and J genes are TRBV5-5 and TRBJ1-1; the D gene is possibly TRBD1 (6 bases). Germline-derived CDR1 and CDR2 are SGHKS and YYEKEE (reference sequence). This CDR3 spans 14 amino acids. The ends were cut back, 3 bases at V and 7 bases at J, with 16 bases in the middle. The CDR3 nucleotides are TGTGCCAGCAGCTCGATACCCACAGGGCATGAAGCTTTCTTT. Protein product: CASSSIPTGHEAFF.

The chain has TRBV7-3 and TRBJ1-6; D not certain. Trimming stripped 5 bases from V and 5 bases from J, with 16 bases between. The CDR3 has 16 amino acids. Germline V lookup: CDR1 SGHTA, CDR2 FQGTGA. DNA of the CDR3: TGTGCCAGCAGCCGCAACGGACCGCGGAATAATTCACCCCTCCACTTT. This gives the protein CASSRNGPRNNSPLHF.

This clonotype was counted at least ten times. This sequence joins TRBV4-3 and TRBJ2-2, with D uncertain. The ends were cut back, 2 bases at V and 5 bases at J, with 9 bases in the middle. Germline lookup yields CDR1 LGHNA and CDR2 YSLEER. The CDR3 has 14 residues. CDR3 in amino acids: CASSQSDGTGELFF. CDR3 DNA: TGCGCCAGCAGCCAATCCGACGGTACCGGGGAGCTGTTTTTT.

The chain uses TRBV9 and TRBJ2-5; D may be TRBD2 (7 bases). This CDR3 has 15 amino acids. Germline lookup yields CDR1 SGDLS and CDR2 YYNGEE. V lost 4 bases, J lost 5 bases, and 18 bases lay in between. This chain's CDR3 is CASSPRRGGQETQYF. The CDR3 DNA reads TGTGCCAGCAGCCCAAGAAGGGGGGGGCAGGAGACCCAGTACTTC.

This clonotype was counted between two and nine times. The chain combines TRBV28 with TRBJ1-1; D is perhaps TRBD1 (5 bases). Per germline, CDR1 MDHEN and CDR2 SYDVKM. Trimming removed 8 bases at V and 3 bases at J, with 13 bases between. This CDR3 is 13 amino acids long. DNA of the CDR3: TGTGCCAGCTTCGGGGCTCCCTACACTGAAGCTTTCTTT. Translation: CASFGAPYTEAFF. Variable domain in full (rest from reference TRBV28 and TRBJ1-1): DVKVTQSSRYLVKRTGEKVFLECVQDMDHENMFWYRQDPGLGLRLIYFSYDVKMKEKGDIPEGYSVSREKKERFSLILESASTNQTSMYLCASFGAPYTEAFFGQGTRLTVV.

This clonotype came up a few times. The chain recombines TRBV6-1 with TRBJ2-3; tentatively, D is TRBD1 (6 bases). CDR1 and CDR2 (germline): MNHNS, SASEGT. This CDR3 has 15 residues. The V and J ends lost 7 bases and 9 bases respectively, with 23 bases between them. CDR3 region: CASNPLLTGTQTQYF. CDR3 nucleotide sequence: TGTGCCAGCAATCCACTACTTACAGGGACCCAGACGCAGTATTTT.

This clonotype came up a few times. CDR3 bases: TGCGCCAGCAGCTTGGAGTGGACAGATACGCAGTATTTT. As protein: CASSLEWTDTQYF. This chain joins TRBV5-1 and TRBJ2-3; D uncertain. V lost 0 bases to trimming and J lost 3 bases, with 5 bases between them. The CDR3 totals 13 residues. Germline V gene data show CDR1 as SGHRS and CDR2 as YFSETQ. The full variable domain, its missing parts supplied by reference TRBV5-1 and TRBJ2-3, is KAGVTQTPRYLIKTRGQQVTLSCSPISGHRSVSWYQQTPGQGLQFLFEYFSETQRNKGNFPGRFSGRQFSNSRSEMNVSTLELGDSALYLCASSLEWTDTQYFGPGTRLTVL.

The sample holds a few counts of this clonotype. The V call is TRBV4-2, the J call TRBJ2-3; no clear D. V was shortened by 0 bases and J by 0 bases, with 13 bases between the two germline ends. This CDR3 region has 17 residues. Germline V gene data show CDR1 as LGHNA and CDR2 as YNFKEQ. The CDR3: CASSQDWRRKSTDTQYF. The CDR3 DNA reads TGTGCCAGCAGCCAAGATTGGAGACGCAAGAGCACAGATACGCAGTATTTT.

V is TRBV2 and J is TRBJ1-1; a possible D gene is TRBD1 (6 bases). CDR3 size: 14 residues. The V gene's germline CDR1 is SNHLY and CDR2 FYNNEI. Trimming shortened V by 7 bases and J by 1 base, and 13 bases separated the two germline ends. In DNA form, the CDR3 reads TGTGCCAGCACCTTGGGGACAACGAACACTGAAGCTTTCTTT. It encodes CASTLGTTNTEAFF. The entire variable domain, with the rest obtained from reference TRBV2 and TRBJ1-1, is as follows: EPEVTQTPSHQVTQMGQEVILRCVPISNHLYFYWYRQILGQKVEFLVSFYNNEISEKSEIFDDQFSVERPDGSNFTLKIRSTKLEDSAMYFCASTLGTTNTEAFFGQGTRLTVV.

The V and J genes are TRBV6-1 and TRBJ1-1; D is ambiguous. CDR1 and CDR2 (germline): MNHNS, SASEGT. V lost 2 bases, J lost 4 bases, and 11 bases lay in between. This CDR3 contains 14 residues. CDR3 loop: CASSELPRGTEAFF. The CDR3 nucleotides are TGTGCCAGCAGTGAATTACCCCGGGGCACTGAAGCTTTCTTT.

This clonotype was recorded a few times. CDR3 residues: CASSGRGRVRSGNIQYF. Written as DNA, the CDR3 is TGTGCCAGCAGTGGGCGGGGAAGGGTTCGGTCTGGGAACATTCAGTACTTC. The V call is TRBV12-3 or TRBV12-4, the J call TRBJ2-4; tentative D call: TRBD2 (6 bases). V was clipped by 5 bases and J by 7 bases, with 24 bases between them. The CDR3 is made up of 17 amino acids.

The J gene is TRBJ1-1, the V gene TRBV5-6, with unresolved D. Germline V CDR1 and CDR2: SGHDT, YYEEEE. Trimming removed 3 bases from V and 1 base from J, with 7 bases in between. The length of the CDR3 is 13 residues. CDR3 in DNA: TGTGCCAGCAGCTACCCCTGGAACACTGAAGCTTTCTTT. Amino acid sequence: CASSYPWNTEAFF.

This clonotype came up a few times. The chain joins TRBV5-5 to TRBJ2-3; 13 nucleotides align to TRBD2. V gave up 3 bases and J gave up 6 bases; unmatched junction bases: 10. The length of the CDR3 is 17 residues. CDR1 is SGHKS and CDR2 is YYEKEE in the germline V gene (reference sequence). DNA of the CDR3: TGTGCCAGCAGCTGGGGAACTAGCGGGGGGGCGACGGATACGCAGTATTTT. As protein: CASSWGTSGGATDTQYF. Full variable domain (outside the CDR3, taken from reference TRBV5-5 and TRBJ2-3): DAGVTQSPTHLIKTRGQQVTLRCSPISGHKSVSWYQQVLGQGPQFIFQYYEKEERGRGNFPDRFSARQFPNYSSELNVNALLLGDSALYLCASSWGTSGGATDTQYFGPGTRLTVL.